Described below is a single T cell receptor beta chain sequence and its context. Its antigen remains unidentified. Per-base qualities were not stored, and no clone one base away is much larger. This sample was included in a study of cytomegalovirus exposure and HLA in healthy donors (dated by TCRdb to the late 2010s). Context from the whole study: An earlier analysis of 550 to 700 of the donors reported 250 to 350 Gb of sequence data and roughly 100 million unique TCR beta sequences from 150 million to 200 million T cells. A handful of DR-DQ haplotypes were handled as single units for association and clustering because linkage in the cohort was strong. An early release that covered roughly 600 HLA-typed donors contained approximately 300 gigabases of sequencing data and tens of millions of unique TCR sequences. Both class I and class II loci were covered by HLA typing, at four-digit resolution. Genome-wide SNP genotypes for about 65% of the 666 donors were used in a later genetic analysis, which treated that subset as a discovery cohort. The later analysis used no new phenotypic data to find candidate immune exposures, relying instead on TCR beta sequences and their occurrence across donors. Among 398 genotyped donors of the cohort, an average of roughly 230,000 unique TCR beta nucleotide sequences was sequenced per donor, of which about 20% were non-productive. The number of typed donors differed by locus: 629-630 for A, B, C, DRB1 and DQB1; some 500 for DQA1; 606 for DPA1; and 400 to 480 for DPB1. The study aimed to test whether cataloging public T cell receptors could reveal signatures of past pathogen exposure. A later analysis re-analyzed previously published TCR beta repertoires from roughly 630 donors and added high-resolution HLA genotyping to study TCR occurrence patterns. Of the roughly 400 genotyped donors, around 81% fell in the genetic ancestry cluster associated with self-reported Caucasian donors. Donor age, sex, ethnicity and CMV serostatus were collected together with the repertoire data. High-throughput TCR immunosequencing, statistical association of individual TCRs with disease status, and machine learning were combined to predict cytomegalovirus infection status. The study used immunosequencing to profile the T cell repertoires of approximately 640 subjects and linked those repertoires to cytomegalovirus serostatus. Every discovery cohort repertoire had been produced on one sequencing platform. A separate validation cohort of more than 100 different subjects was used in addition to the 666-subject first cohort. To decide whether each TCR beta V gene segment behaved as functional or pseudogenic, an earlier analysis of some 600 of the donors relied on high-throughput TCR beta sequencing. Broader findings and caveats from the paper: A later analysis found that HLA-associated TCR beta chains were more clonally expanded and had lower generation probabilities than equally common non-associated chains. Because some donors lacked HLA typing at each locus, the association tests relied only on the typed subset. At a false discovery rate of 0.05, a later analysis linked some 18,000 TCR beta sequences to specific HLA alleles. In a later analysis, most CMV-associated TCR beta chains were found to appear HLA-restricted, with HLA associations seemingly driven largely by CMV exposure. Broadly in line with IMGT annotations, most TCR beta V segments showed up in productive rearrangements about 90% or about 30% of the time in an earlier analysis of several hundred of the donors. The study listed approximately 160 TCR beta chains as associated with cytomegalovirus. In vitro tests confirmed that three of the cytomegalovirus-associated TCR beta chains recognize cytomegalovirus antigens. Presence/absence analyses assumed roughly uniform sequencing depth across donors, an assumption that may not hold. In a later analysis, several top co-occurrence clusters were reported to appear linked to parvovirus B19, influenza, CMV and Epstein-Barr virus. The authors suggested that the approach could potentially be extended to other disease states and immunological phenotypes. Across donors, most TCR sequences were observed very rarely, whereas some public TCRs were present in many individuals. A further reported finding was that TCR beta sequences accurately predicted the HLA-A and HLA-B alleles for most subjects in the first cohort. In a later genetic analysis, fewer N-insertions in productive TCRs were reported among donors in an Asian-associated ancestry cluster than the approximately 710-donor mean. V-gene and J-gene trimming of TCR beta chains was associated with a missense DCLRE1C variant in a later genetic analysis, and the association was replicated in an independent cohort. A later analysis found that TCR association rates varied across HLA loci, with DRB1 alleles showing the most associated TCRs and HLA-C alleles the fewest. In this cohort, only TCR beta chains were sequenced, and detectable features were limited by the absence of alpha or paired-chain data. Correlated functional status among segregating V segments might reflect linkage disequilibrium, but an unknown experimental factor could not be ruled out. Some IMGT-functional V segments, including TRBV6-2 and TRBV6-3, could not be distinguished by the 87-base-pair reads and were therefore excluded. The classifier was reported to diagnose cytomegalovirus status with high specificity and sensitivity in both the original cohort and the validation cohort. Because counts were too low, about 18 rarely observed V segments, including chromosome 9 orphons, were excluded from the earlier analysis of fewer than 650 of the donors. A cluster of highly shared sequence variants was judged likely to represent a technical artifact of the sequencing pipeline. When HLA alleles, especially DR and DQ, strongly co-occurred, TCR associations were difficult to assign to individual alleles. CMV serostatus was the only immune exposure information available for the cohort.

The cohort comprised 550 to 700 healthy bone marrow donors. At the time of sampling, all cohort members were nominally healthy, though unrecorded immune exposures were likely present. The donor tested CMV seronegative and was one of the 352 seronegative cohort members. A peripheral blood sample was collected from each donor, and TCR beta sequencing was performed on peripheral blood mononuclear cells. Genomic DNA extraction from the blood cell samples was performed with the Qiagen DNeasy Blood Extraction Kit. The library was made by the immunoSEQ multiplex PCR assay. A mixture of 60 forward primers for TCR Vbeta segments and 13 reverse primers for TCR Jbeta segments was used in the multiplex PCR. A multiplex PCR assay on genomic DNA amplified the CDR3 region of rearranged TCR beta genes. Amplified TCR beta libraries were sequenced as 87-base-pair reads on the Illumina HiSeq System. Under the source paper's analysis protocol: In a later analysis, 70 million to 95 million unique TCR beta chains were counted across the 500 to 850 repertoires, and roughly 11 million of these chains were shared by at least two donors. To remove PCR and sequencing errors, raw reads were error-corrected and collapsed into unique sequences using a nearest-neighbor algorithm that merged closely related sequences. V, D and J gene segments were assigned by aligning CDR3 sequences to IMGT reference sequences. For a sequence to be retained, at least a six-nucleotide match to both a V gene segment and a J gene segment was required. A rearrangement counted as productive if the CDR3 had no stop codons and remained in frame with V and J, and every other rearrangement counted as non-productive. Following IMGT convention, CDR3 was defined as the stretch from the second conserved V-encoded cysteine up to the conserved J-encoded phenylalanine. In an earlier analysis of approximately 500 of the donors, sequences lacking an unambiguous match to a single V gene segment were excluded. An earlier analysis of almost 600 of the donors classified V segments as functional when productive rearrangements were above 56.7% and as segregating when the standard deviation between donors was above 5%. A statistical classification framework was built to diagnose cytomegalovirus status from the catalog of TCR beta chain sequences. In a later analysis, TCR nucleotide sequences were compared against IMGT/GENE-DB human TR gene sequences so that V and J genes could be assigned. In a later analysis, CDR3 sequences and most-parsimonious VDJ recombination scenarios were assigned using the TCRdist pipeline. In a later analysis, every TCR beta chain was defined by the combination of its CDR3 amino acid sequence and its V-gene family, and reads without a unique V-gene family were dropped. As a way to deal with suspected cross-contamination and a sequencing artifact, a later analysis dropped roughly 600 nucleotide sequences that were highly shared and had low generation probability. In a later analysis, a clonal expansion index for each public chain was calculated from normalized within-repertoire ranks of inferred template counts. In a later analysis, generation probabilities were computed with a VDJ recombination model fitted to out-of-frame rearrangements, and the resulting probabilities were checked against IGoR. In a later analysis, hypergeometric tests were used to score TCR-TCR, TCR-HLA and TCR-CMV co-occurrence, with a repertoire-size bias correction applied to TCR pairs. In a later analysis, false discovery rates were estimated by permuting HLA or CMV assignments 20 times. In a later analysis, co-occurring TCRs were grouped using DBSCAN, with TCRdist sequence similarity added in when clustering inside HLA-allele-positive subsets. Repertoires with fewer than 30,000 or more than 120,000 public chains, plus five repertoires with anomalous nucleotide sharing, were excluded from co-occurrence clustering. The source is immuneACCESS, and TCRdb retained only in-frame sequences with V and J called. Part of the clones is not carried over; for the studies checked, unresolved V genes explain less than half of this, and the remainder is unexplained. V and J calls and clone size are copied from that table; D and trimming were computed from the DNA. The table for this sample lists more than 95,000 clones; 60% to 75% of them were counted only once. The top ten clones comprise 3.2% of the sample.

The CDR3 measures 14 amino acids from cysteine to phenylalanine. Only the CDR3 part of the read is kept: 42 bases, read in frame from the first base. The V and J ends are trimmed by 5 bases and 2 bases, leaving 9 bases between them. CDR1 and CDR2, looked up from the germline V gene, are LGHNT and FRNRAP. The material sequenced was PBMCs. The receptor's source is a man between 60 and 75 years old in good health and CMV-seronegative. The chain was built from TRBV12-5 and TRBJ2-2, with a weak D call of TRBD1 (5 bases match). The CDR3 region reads CASGPDKNTGELFF. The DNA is TGTGCTAGTGGTCCGGACAAAAACACCGGGGAGCTGTTTTTT. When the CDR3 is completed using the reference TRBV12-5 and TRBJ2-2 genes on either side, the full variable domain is DARVTQTPRHKVTEMGQEVTMRCQPILGHNTVFWYRQTMMQGLELLAYFRNRAPLDDSGMPKDRFSAEMPDATLATLKIQPSEPRDSAVYFCASGPDKNTGELFFGEGSRLTVL.